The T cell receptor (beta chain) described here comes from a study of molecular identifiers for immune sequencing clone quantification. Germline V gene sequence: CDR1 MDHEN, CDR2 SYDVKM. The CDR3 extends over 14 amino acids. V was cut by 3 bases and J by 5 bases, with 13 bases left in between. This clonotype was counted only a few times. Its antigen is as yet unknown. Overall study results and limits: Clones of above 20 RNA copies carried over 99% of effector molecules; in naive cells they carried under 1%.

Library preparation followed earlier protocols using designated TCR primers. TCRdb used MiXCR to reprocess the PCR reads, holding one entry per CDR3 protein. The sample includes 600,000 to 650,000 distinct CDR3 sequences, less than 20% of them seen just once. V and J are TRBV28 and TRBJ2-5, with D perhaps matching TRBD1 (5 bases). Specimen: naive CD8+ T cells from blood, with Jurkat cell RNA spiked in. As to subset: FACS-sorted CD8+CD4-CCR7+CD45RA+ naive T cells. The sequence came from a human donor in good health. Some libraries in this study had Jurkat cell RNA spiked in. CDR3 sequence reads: CASSFFQGGETQYF. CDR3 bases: TGTGCCAGCAGTTTCTTTCAGGGTGGGGAGACCCAGTACTTC.